The rows below give T cell receptor beta chains drawn from one sample of a study of shared clonotypes between healthy human individuals. Generated by immunoSEQ multiplex PCR, the TCRdb table keeps only in-frame clones and is missing some. Of 2 million or so clones listed, just under 95% were seen once; the top ten hold 0.85% to 1.2%. The sample taken for sequencing was naive CD8+ T cells sorted from blood. All receptors derive from a man aged 18 to 30 in good health. The CDR3 runs from the conserved cysteine through the conserved F or W. The order of the fields is V gene, CDR3 protein.

>TRBV5-4
CASSRIDEAFF
>TRBV5-1
CASSGPSTGTVNTEAFF
>TRBV27
CASAEIRDFTGELFF
>TRBV9
CASSPQGREAFF
>TRBV19
CASSSGIMNTEAFF
>TRBV11-2
CASSLRTGTYEQYF
>TRBV19
CASRERGLEVNSPLHF
>TRBV7-6
CASSPGASYNSPLHF
>TRBV10-3
CATLGGTGELFF
>TRBV7-9
CASSRRDRYNEQFF
>TRBV2
CASTSGTGVAYNEQFF
>TRBV6-1
CASSGSAGVATNEKLFF
>TRBV19
CASTPVVLMNTEAFF
>TRBV27
CASSPLGGNTEAFF